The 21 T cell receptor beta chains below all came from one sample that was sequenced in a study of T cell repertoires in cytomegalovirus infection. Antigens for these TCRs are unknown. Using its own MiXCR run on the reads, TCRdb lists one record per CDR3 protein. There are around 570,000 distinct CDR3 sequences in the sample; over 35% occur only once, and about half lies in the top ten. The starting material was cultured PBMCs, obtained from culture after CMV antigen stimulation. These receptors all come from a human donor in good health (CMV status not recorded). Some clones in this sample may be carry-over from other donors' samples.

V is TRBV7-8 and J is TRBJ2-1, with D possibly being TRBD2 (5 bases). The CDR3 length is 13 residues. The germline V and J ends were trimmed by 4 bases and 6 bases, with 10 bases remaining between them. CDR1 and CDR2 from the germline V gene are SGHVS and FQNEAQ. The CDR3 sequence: CASSSDYRNEQFF. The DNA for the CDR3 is TGTGCCAGCAGCTCCGACTATCGCAATGAGCAGTTCTTC.

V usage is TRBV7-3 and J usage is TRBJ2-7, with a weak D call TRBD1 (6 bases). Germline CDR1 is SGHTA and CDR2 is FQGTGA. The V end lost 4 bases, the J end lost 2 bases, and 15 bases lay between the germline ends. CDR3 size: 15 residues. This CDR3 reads CASSSPGWGPYEQYF. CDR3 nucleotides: TGTGCCAGCAGCTCTCCGGGCTGGGGGCCCTACGAGCAGTACTTC.

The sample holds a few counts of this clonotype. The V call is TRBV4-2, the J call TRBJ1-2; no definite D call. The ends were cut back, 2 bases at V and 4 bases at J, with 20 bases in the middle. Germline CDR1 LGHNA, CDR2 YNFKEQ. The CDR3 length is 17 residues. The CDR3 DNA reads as TGTGCCAGCAGCCAATTGCAGCTTGGCCGCATCTTCTATGGCTACACCTTC. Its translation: CASSQLQLGRIFYGYTF.

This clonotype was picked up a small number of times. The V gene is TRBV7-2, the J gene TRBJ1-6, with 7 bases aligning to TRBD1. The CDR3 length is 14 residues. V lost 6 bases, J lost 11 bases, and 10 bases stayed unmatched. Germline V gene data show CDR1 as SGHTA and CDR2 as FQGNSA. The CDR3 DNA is TGTGCCAGCAGTCCCGGGACAGTCCCGCCACCCCTCCACTTT. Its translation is CASSPGTVPPPLHF.

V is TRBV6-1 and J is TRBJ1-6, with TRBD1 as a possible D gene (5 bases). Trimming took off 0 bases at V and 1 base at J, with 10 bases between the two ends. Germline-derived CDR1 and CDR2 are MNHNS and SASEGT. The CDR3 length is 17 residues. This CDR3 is CASSEAAGGSYNSPLHF. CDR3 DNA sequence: TGTGCCAGCAGTGAAGCAGCGGGGGGTTCCTATAATTCACCCCTCCACTTT.

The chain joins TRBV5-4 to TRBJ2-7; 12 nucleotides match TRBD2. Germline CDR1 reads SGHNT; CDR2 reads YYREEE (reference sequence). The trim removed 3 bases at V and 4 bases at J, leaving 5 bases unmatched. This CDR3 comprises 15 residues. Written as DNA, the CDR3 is TGTGCCAGCAGCTCTAGCGGGGGGGCAGATTACGAGCAGTACTTC. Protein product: CASSSSGGADYEQYF.

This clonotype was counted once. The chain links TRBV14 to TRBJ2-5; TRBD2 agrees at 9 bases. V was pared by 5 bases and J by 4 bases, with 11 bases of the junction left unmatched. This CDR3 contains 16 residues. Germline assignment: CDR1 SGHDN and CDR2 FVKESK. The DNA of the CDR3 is TGTGCCAGCAGCTTCGGACTAGCGAGATCCCTAGAGACCCAGTACTTC. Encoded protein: CASSFGLARSLETQYF.

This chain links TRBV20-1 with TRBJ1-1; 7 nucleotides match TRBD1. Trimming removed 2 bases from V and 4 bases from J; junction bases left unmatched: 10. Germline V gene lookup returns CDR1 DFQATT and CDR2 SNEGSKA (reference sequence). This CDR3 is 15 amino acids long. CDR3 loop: CSARIRKGAGTEAFF. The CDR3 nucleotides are TGCAGTGCTAGAATCCGAAAGGGGGCAGGCACTGAAGCTTTCTTT.

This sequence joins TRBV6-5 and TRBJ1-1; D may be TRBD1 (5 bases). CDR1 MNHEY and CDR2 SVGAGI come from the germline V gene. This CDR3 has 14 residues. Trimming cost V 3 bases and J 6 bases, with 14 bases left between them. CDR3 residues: CASSYYLRGSEAFF. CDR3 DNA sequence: TGTGCCAGCAGTTATTATTTAAGGGGATCTGAAGCTTTCTTT.

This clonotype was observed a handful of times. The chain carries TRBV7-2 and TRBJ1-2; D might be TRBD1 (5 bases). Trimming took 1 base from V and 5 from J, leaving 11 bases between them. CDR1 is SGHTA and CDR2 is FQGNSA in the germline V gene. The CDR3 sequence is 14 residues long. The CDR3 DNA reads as TGTGCCAGCAGCTTAGTCCCAGGGAATTATGGCTACACCTTC. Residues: CASSLVPGNYGYTF. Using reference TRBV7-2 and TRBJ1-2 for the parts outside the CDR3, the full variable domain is GAGVSQSPSNKVTEKGKDVELRCDPISGHTALYWYRQSLGQGLEFLIYFQGNSAPDKSGLPSDRFSAERTGGSVSTLTIQRTQQEDSAVYLCASSLVPGNYGYTFGSGTRLTVV.

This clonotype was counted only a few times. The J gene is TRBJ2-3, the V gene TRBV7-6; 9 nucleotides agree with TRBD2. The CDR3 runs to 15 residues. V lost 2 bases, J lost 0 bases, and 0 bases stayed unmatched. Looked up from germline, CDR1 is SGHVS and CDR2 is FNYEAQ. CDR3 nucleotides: TGTGCCAGCAGCTTAAGCGGGAGGAGCACAGATACGCAGTATTTT. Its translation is CASSLSGRSTDTQYF.

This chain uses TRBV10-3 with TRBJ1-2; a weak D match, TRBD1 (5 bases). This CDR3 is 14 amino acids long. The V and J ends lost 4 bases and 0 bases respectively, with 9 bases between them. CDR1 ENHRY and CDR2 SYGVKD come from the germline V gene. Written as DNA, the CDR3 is TGTGCCATCAGTGGGTTGGGGCCTAACTATGGCTACACCTTC. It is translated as CAISGLGPNYGYTF.

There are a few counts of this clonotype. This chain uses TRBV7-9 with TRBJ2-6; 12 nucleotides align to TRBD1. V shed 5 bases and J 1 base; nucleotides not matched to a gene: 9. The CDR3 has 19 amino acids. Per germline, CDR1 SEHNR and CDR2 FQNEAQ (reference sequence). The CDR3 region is CASSSAWDRGRSGANVLTF. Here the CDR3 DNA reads TGTGCCAGCAGCAGCGCCTGGGACAGGGGGCGATCTGGGGCCAACGTCCTGACTTTC.

Written as DNA, the CDR3 is TGTGCCAGCAGTATGACACCTAATCAGCCCCAGCATTTT. Residues: CASSMTPNQPQHF. V usage is TRBV6-2 or TRBV6-3 and J usage is TRBJ1-5; no firm D call. The germline V gene encodes CDR1 MNHEY and CDR2 SVGEGT. The V end was cut by 5 bases, the J end by 4 bases, with 9 bases between. This CDR3 has 13 residues.

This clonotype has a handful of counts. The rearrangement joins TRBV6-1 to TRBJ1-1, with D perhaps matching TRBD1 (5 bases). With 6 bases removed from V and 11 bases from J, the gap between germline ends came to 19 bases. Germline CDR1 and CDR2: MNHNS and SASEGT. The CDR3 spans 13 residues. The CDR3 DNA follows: TGTGCCAGCAGGGAGATGGGGACGGGGGTTGCTTTCTTT. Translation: CASREMGTGVAFF.

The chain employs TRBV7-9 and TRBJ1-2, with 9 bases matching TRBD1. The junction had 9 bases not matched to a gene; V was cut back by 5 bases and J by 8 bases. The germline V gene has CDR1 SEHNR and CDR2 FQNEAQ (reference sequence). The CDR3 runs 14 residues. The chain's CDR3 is CASSIQGAPRGYTF. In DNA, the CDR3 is TGTGCCAGCAGCATACAGGGGGCGCCTCGGGGCTACACCTTC.

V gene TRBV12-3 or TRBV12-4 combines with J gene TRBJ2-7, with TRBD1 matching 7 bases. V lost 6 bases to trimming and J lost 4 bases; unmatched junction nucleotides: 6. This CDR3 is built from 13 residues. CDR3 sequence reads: CASRQGQIYEQYF. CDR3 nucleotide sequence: TGTGCCAGCAGGCAGGGACAGATTTACGAGCAGTACTTC.

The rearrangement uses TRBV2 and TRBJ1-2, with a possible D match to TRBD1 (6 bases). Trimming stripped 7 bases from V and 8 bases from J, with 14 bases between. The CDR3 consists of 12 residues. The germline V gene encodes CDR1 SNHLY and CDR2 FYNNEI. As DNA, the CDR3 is TGTGCCAGCAACAGGGCTGAGAGGGGCTACACCTTC. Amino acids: CASNRAERGYTF.

The CDR3 region has the DNA TGTGCCAGCAGTGAAGCGGTCCACGCGGTAGGCAATCAGCCCCAGCATTTT. This translates into CASSEAVHAVGNQPQHF. This chain links TRBV6-1 with TRBJ1-5; D is ambiguous. Trimming shortened V by 0 bases and J by 2 bases, and 14 bases separated the two germline ends. The germline CDR1 and CDR2 sequences are MNHNS and SASEGT. The CDR3 extends over 17 amino acids.

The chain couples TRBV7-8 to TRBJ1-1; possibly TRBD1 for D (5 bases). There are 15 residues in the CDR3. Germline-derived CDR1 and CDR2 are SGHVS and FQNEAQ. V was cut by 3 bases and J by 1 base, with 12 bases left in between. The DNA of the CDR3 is TGTGCCAGCAGCTTGCCAGGGTGGGCGAACACTGAAGCTTTCTTT. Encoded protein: CASSLPGWANTEAFF.

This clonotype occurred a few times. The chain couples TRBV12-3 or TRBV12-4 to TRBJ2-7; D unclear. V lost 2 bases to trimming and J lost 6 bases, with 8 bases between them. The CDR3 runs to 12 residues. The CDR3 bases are TGTGCCAGCAGTTTAATTTTCGGCGAGCAGTACTTC. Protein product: CASSLIFGEQYF.